Listed below are T cell receptor beta chains from one sample, sequenced in a study of T cells in Graves' hyperthyroidism and ophthalmopathy. A single record per CDR3 protein comes from TCRdb applying MiXCR to the multiplex PCR reads. The sample gives some 200,000 distinct CDR3 sequences, about a sixth of which show up once; 53% is in the top ten. The sample was blood. These receptors originate from a woman in her forties or fifties with Graves' hyperthyroidism. The CDR3 runs from the conserved cysteine through the conserved F or W. A D gene is named only where the DNA matches it firmly. A row's size may be missing; if present it is once, few, many or a size class.

TRBV12-3/TRBV12-4	many	NA	TRBJ2-7	CASSLRIYEQYF	TGTGCCAGCAGTCTCAGAATATACGAGCAGTACTTC
TRBV20-1	many	TRBD2	TRBJ2-7	CSAKGEASGTLSYEQYF	TGCAGTGCCAAGGGGGAGGCTAGCGGGACGCTCTCCTACGAGCAGTACTTC
TRBV10-3	many	TRBD2	TRBJ2-7	CAAGTSGAYEQYF	TGTGCCGCCGGGACTAGCGGAGCATACGAGCAGTACTTC
TRBV29-1	few	NA	TRBJ2-3	CSVEDLGGRPSTDTQYF	TGCAGCGTTGAAGACCTAGGGGGTAGGCCTAGCACAGATACGCAGTATTTT
TRBV11-2	many	NA	TRBJ1-1	CASSPGVDRLRTEAFF	TGTGCCAGCAGCCCCGGAGTCGACAGGCTGAGGACTGAAGCTTTCTTT
TRBV11-3	many	NA	TRBJ1-2	CASSKDPVGYTF	TGTGCCAGCAGCAAAGACCCGGTCGGCTACACCTTC
TRBV5-1	few	NA	TRBJ1-2	CASSLVDTTNYGYTF	TGCGCCAGCAGCTTGGTGGACACAACCAACTATGGCTACACCTTC
TRBV20-1	NA	TRBD1	TRBJ1-6	CSARARDRGSPLHF	TGCAGTGCTAGGGCCAGGGACAGGGGTTCACCCCTCCACTTT
TRBV28	many	TRBD1	TRBJ1-2	CASSSGQNYGYTF	TGTGCCAGCAGCTCGGGACAGAACTATGGCTACACCTTC
TRBV6-1	many	TRBD1	TRBJ1-5	CASSSQTGRQPQHF	TGTGCCAGCAGTTCCCAGACAGGGCGTCAGCCCCAGCATTTT
TRBV20-1	many	TRBD2	TRBJ2-5	CSAVGLAGGETQYF	TGCAGTGCGGTGGGACTAGCGGGAGGAGAGACCCAGTACTTC
TRBV9	NA	NA	TRBJ1-5	CASSPGRLNQPQHF	TGTGCCAGCAGCCCGGGACGGCTCAATCAGCCCCAGCATTTT
TRBV5-1	NA	TRBD2	TRBJ2-1	CASSIGTNSYNEQFF	TGCGCCAGCAGCATCGGGACTAATTCCTACAATGAGCAGTTCTTC
TRBV30	NA	NA	TRBJ2-3	CAWSVGGPTDTQYF	TGTGCCTGGAGTGTTGGGGGCCCCACGGATACGCAGTATTTT
TRBV7-2	NA	TRBD2	TRBJ2-7	CASCGGEHEQYF	TGTGCCAGCTGTGGGGGGGAGCACGAGCAGTACTTC
TRBV20-1	many	NA	TRBJ2-4	CSARAPGNIQYF	TGCAGTGCTAGGGCCCCGGGGAACATTCAGTACTTC
TRBV25-1	many	NA	TRBJ2-3	CASSRTKRGSDTQYF	TGTGCCAGCAGTCGGACTAAGAGAGGTTCAGATACGCAGTATTTT
TRBV5-1	NA	TRBD1	TRBJ2-5	CASTPRQGSRETQYF	TGCGCCAGCACCCCCAGACAGGGAAGTAGGGAGACCCAGTACTTC
TRBV20-1	few	NA	TRBJ2-1	CSAPPNNEQFF	TGCAGTGCCCCGCCGAACAATGAGCAGTTCTTC
TRBV11-2	many	NA	TRBJ2-7	CASSLGHTISSYEQYF	TGTGCCAGCAGCTTAGGGCACACGATCAGCTCCTACGAGCAGTACTTC
TRBV30	NA	NA	TRBJ2-1	CAWKFWRPGYNEQFF	TGTGCCTGGAAGTTTTGGCGGCCAGGCTACAATGAGCAGTTCTTC
TRBV7-8	many	TRBD1	TRBJ1-1	CAGSRGQNTEAFF	TGTGCCGGATCCAGGGGGCAGAACACTGAAGCTTTCTTT
TRBV11-1	many	NA	TRBJ2-1	CASSSNYNEQFF	TGTGCCAGCAGCTCGAACTACAATGAGCAGTTCTTC
TRBV7-8	NA	TRBD2	TRBJ2-1	CASSPNSGRSPYNEQFF	TGTGCCAGCAGCCCAAACAGCGGGAGGAGTCCCTACAATGAGCAGTTCTTC